This TCR beta chain was obtained from a study of blood T cells in healthy people across ages. Study results and caveats: Any conclusive comparison of naive versus antigen-experienced cells was prevented by using unsorted PBMCs.

The germline CDR1 and CDR2 sequences are SGHVS and FNYEAQ. CDR3 length equals 15 residues. J gave up 0 bases and V 1 base, and 3 bases lay outside the gene matches. A second PCR of roughly 7 to 11 cycles used a sample-barcoded 5' primer and a J-beta primer mix. Every single cDNA molecule received a tag from a template-switch adaptor with 12 random nucleotides. MiXCR, run by TCRdb on the 5' RACE reads, gives a single entry per CDR3 protein. This repertoire shows around 1.1 million distinct CDR3 sequences, 35% to 45% found once; its top ten account for roughly 14%. This clonotype has a handful of counts. Antigen: not known.

The TCR comes from a man aged 18 to 35 in good health. This sequence joins TRBV7-6 and TRBJ2-7, with 7 bases aligning to TRBD2. Sequencing was done on a sample of blood. The CDR3 nucleotides read TGTGCCAGCAGCTTAGAGGCGGGGGACTCCTACGAGCAGTACTTC. It codes for CASSLEAGDSYEQYF. Together with reference TRBV7-6 and TRBJ2-7, the CDR3 gives the full variable domain: GAGVSQSPRYKVTKRGQDVALRCDPISGHVSLYWYRQALGQGPEFLTYFNYEAQQDKSGLPNDRFSAERPEGSISTLTIQRTEQRDSAMYRCASSLEAGDSYEQYFGPGTRLTVT.